These 8 T cell receptor beta chains were all obtained from the same sample, sequenced in a study of blood T cell repertoires in COVID-19. Assay used: immunoSEQ multiplex PCR; TCRdb lists only in-frame clones, some missing. The sample includes about 110,000 clones, 75% to 90% seen only once; the top ten take roughly 30%. The sequenced sample was peripheral blood. All receptors come from a woman aged 80 or over with acute or convalescent COVID-19.

The chain couples TRBV6-5 to TRBJ1-6, with 8 bases fitting TRBD1. The CDR3 has 13 residues. Trimming took 7 bases from V and 10 from J; bases not matched to a gene: 6. The germline V gene encodes CDR1 MNHEY and CDR2 SVGAGI. The CDR3 protein is CASNDRGGSPLHF. CDR3 nucleotides: TGTGCCAGCAACGACAGGGGAGGCTCACCCCTCCACTTT.

The chain is built from TRBV4-1 and TRBJ1-4; no clear D gene. This CDR3 comprises 16 residues. Germline V CDR1 and CDR2: MGHRA, YSYEKL. V gave up 5 bases and J gave up 3 bases, with 16 bases separating them. The DNA of the CDR3 is TGCGCCAGCAGCAGAATAGGGAGGGCGGCTAATGAAAAACTGTTTTTT. Translation gives CASSRIGRAANEKLFF.

The V call is TRBV27, the J call TRBJ2-3, with TRBD1 matching 9 bases. The V and J ends lost 6 bases and 2 bases, in that order; junction bases with no gene match: 12. CDR1 and CDR2 (germline): MNHEY, SMNVEV (reference sequence). This CDR3 is built from 17 residues. The CDR3 sequence is CASSPTGDRVTTDTQYF. The CDR3 DNA is TGTGCCAGCAGCCCTACGGGGGACAGGGTAACCACAGATACGCAGTATTTT.

This clone was seen once. The V and J genes are TRBV2 and TRBJ1-1; D gene uncertain. CDR3 length: 16 residues. Germline V gene lookup returns CDR1 SNHLY and CDR2 FYNNEI. V lost 6 bases and J 5 bases, leaving 22 bases between the germline ends. The CDR3 spells CASRTRASSSGTEAFF. For the CDR3, the DNA is TGTGCCAGCAGGACTCGCGCCAGTTCCTCGGGGACTGAAGCTTTCTTT.

V gene TRBV3-1 (or the pseudogene TRBV3-2) combines with J gene TRBJ2-3, with 9 bases fitting TRBD2. This CDR3 spans 17 amino acids. CDR1 LGHDT and CDR2 YNNKEL come from the germline V gene (reference sequence). Unmatched junction bases numbered 11, after V lost 4 bases and J lost 3 bases. CDR3 amino acids: CASSPEGIAGETDTQYF. The CDR3 DNA sequence: TGTGCCAGCAGCCCCGAGGGAATAGCGGGGGAAACAGATACGCAGTATTTT.

V gene TRBV5-6 combines with J gene TRBJ2-5; 10 bases line up with TRBD2. V shed 4 bases and J 5 bases; nucleotides not matched to a gene: 14. Germline CDR1 is SGHDT and CDR2 is YYEEEE. The CDR3 is 17 amino acids. The CDR3 region is CASSGRAGGNQRETQYF. The CDR3 DNA reads TGTGCCAGCAGCGGAAGAGCGGGGGGGAATCAGCGGGAGACCCAGTACTTC.

As to this clone: Other nucleotide sequences from this sample produce the same CDR3. V is TRBV4-2 and J is TRBJ2-3, with TRBD2 identical over 9 bases. CDR3 length: 15 amino acids. V was pared by 3 bases and J by 4 bases, with 5 bases of the junction left unmatched. CDR1 and CDR2 from the germline V gene are LGHNA and YNFKEQ. CDR3 loop: CASSQGGGEADTQYF. The CDR3 nucleotides read TGTGCCAGCAGCCAGGGCGGGGGGGAGGCAGATACGCAGTATTTT.

On this clone itself: In the same sample, other DNA sequences code for this CDR3. V and J are TRBV12-3 or TRBV12-4 and TRBJ2-7; D may be TRBD2 (5 bases). The CDR3 has 12 amino acids. The V and J ends lost 6 bases and 0 bases respectively, with 6 bases between them. The CDR3, as DNA: TGTGCCAGCAGCCGGGACTCCTACGAGCAGTACTTC. It is translated as CASSRDSYEQYF.